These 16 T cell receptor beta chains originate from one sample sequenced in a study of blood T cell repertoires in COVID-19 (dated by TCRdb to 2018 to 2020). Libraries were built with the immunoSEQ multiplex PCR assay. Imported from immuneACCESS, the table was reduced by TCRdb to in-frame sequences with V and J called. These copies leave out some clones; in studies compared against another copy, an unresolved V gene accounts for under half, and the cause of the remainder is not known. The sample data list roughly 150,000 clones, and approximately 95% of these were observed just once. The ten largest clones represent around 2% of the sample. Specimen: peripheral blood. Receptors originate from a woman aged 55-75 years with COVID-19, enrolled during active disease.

The CDR3 DNA is TGTGCCAGCAGCGAGGGGGTTGAACAGCCCCAGCATTTT. It translates to CASSEGVEQPQHF. This chain connects TRBV13 to TRBJ1-5, with D perhaps TRBD1 (6 bases). Trimming removed 5 bases at V and 7 bases at J, with 12 bases between. Germline V gene data show CDR1 as PRHDT and CDR2 as FYEKMQ (reference sequence). The CDR3 has 13 amino acids. Drawing the rest from reference TRBV13 and TRBJ1-5, the complete variable domain is AAGVIQSPRHLIKEKRETATLKCYPIPRHDTVYWYQQGPGQDPQFLISFYEKMQSDKGSIPDRFSAQQFSDYHSELNMSSLELGDSALYFCASSEGVEQPQHFGDGTRLSIL.

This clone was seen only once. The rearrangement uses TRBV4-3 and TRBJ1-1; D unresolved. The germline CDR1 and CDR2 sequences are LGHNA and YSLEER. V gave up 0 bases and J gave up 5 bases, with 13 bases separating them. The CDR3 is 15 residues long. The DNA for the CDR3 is TGCGCCAGCAGCCAAGAAGTACGATTCGGGACTGAAGCTTTCTTT. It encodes CASSQEVRFGTEAFF.

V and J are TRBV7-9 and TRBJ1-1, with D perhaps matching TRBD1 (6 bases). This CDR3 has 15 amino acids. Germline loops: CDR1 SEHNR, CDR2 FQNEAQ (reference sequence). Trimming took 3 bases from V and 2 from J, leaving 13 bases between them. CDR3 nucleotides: TGTGCCAGCAGCTTGGCAGGGGTCGGAAACACTGAAGCTTTCTTT. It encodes CASSLAGVGNTEAFF.

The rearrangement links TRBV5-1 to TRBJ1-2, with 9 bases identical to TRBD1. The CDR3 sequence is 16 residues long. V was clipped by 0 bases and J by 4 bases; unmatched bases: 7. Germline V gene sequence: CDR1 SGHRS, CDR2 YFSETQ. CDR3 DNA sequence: TGCGCCAGCAGCTTGGCCATGACAGGGGGGTCCTATGGCTACACCTTC. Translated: CASSLAMTGGSYGYTF.

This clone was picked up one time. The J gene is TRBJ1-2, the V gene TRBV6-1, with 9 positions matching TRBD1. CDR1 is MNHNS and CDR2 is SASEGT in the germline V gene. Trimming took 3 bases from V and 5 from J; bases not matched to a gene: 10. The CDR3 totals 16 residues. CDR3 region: CASSDLPGQGDYGYTF. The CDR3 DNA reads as TGTGCCAGCAGTGACTTACCGGGACAGGGTGATTATGGCTACACCTTC.

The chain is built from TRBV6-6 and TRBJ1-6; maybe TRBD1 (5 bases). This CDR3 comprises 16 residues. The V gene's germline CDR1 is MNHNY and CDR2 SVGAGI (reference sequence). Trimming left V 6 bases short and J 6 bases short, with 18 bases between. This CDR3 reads CASSHGGTRFNSPLHF. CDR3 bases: TGTGCCAGCAGCCACGGTGGGACTAGGTTTAATTCACCCCTCCACTTT.

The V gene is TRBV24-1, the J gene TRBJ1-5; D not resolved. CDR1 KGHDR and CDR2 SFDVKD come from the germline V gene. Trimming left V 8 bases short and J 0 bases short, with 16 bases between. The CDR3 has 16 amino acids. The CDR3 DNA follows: TGTGCCACCATCCCCCTAGAGCCGTATAGCAATCAGCCCCAGCATTTT. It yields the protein CATIPLEPYSNQPQHF.

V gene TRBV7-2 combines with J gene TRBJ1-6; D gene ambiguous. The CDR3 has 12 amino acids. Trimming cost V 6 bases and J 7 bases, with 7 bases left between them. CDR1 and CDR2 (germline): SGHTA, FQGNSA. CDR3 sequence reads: CASREINSPLHF. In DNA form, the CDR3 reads TGTGCCAGCAGAGAGATCAATTCACCCCTCCACTTT. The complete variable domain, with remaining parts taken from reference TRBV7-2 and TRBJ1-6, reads GAGVSQSPSNKVTEKGKDVELRCDPISGHTALYWYRQSLGQGLEFLIYFQGNSAPDKSGLPSDRFSAERTGGSVSTLTIQRTQQEDSAVYLCASREINSPLHFGNGTRLTVT.

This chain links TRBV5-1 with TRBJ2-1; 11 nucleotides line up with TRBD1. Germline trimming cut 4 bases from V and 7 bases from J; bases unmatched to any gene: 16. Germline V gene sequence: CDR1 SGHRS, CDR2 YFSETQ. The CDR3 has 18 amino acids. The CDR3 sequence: CASSPSNSDRGLGNEQFF. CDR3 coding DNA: TGCGCCAGCAGCCCCTCAAATTCGGACAGGGGGCTGGGGAATGAGCAGTTCTTC.

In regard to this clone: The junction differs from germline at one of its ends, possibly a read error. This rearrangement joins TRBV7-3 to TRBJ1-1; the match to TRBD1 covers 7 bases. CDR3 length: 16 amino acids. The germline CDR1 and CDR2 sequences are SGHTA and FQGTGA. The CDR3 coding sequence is TGTGCCAGCAGCCCTACCGTCAGGGGGGTGAAGACTGAAGCTTTCTTT. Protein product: CASSPTVRGVKTEAFF.

CDR3 bases: TGTGCCAGCAGCGTAGCCGCATCCTACGAGCAGTACTTC. This gives the protein CASSVAASYEQYF. The chain is built from TRBV3-1 (or the pseudogene TRBV3-2) and TRBJ2-7; no clear D. CDR3 length: 13 residues. The germline V gene has CDR1 LGHDT and CDR2 YNNKEL (reference sequence). The V end lost 5 bases, the J end lost 1 base, and 9 bases lay between the germline ends.

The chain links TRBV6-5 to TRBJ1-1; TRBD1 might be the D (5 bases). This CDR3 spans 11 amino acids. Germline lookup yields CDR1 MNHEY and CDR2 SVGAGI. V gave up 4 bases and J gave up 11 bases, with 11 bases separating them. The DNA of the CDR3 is TGTGCCAGCAGTTGGGGCGACACGGCTTTCTTT. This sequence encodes CASSWGDTAFF.

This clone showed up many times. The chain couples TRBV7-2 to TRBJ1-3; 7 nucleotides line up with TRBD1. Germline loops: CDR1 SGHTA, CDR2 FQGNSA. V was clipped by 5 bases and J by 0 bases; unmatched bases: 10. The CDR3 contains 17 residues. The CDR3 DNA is TGTGCCAGCAGCATTAGTGGGACAGACCCCTCTGGAAACACCATATATTTT. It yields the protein CASSISGTDPSGNTIYF.

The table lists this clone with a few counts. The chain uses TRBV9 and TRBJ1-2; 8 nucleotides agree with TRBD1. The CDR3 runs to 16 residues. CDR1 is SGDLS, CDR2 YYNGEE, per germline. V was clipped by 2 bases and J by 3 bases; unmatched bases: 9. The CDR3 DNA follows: TGTGCCAGCAGCGTCTATGCGGACAGGGACGACTATGGCTACACCTTC. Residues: CASSVYADRDDYGYTF.

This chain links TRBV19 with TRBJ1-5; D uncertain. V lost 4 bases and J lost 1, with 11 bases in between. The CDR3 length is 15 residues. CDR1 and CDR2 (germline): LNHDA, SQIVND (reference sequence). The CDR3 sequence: CASSTAGSSNQPQHF. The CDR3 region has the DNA TGTGCCAGTAGTACCGCGGGTTCCAGCAATCAGCCCCAGCATTTT. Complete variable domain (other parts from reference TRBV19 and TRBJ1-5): DGGITQSPKYLFRKEGQNVTLSCEQNLNHDAMYWYRQDPGQGLRLIYYSQIVNDFQKGDIAEGYSVSREKKESFPLTVTSAQKNPTAFYLCASSTAGSSNQPQHFGDGTRLSIL.

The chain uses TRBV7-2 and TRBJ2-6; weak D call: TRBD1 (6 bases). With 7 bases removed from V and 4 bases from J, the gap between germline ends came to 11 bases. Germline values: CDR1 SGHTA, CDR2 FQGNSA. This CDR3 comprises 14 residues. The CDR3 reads CASTRQGGANVLTF. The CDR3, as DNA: TGTGCCAGCACCCGGCAGGGGGGGGCCAACGTCCTGACTTTC.